This is a list of T cell receptor beta chains from one sample in a study of OX40 agonist ivuxolimab in advanced cancers. Clones were read by immunoSEQ multiplex PCR, and TCRdb kept only the in-frame ones, dropping some. The table lists 60,000 to 75,000 clones, around 88% of them singletons. Sequences were derived from CD4+ or CD8+ T cells sorted from blood, sampled in a trial of the OX40 agonist ivuxolimab. The receptor source for this set is an adult with an advanced solid tumor such as melanoma, head and neck, liver or kidney cancer. The CDR3 runs from the conserved cysteine through the conserved F or W. The order of the fields is V gene, J gene, D gene, clone size, CDR3 DNA, CDR3 protein. D genes are given only for firm matches. The size field is filled for only some rows; it gives once, few, many or a size class.

v_call: TRBV5-5; j_call: TRBJ1-1; d_call: TRBD1; clone_size: once; cdr3_nt: TGTGCCAGCAACTCCGGGACAGGGTTGGAGAACACTGAAGCTTTCTTT; cdr3_aa: CASNSGTGLENTEAFF
v_call: TRBV18; j_call: TRBJ1-4; d_call: -; clone_size: -; cdr3_nt: TGTGCCAGCTCACAGGAGCAAAAACTGTTTTTT; cdr3_aa: CASSQEQKLFF
v_call: TRBV27; j_call: TRBJ2-2; d_call: -; clone_size: -; cdr3_nt: TGTGCCAGCAAGCGGACGAACACCGGGGAGCTGTTTTTT; cdr3_aa: CASKRTNTGELFF
v_call: TRBV7-9; j_call: TRBJ1-2; d_call: -; clone_size: few; cdr3_nt: TGTGCCAGCAGCCTCGGGCTGATCTTGGGCTACACCTTC; cdr3_aa: CASSLGLILGYTF
v_call: TRBV4-1; j_call: TRBJ1-1; d_call: -; clone_size: once; cdr3_nt: TGCGCCAGCAGCCAAGGGGAACGAGGGGCCCACAGGCCCTTT; cdr3_aa: CASSQGERGAHRPF
v_call: TRBV18; j_call: TRBJ1-1; d_call: -; clone_size: -; cdr3_nt: TGTGCCAGCTCAGTACAGGGGAACACTGAAGCTTTCTTT; cdr3_aa: CASSVQGNTEAFF
v_call: TRBV27; j_call: TRBJ2-7; d_call: TRBD1; clone_size: -; cdr3_nt: TGTGCCAGCAGTCAAAGGACAGGGGGAACCTACGAGCAGTACTTC; cdr3_aa: CASSQRTGGTYEQYF
v_call: TRBV5-1; j_call: TRBJ2-4; d_call: TRBD2; clone_size: -; cdr3_nt: TGCGCCAGCAGCCCCGGCGGGGGAAGGGGCAAAAACATTCAGTACTTC; cdr3_aa: CASSPGGGRGKNIQYF
v_call: TRBV7-9; j_call: TRBJ1-5; d_call: -; clone_size: -; cdr3_nt: TGTGCCAGCAGCCCGATCAATCAGCCCCAGCATTTT; cdr3_aa: CASSPINQPQHF
v_call: TRBV10-3; j_call: TRBJ2-2; d_call: -; clone_size: -; cdr3_nt: TGTGCCATCAGTGTTGAGTTGAACACCGGGGAGCTGTTTTTT; cdr3_aa: CAISVELNTGELFF
v_call: TRBV5-8; j_call: TRBJ1-2; d_call: -; clone_size: once; cdr3_nt: TGTGCCAGCAGCCTTTGGGGAGGCTACACCTTC; cdr3_aa: CASSLWGGYTF
v_call: TRBV18; j_call: TRBJ1-4; d_call: TRBD1; clone_size: -; cdr3_nt: TGTGCCAGCTCACCCCGTATCCCTTCGTCGGTTAAGGGGGCAACAGGGTCGTTTGAAAAACTGTTTTTT; cdr3_aa: CASSPRIPSSVKGATGSFEKLFF
v_call: TRBV6-5; j_call: TRBJ2-1; d_call: TRBD1; clone_size: -; cdr3_nt: TGTGCCAGCAGCTCCGACAGGGGGTCCTACAATGAGCAGTTCTTC; cdr3_aa: CASSSDRGSYNEQFF
v_call: TRBV7-7; j_call: TRBJ1-1; d_call: -; clone_size: -; cdr3_nt: TGTGCCAGCAGAGACCAAAACCGCGCAGGGCCTGAAGCTTTCTTT; cdr3_aa: CASRDQNRAGPEAFF
v_call: TRBV6-5; j_call: TRBJ1-5; d_call: -; clone_size: -; cdr3_nt: TGTGCCAGCACCGGACCCGGTAATCAGCCCCAGCATTTT; cdr3_aa: CASTGPGNQPQHF
v_call: TRBV5-5; j_call: TRBJ2-3; d_call: -; clone_size: -; cdr3_nt: TGTGCCAGCAGCTTGGCCCCCACAGATACGCAGTATTTT; cdr3_aa: CASSLAPTDTQYF
v_call: TRBV18; j_call: TRBJ1-6; d_call: -; clone_size: -; cdr3_nt: TGTGCCAGCTCACCAAGCGGCTATTCTTCACCCCTCCACTTT; cdr3_aa: CASSPSGYSSPLHF
v_call: TRBV4-2; j_call: TRBJ2-3; d_call: -; clone_size: once; cdr3_nt: TGTGCCAGCAGCCATAATCTAGCGGAGGGGGGAGATACGCAGTATTTT; cdr3_aa: CASSHNLAEGGDTQYF
v_call: TRBV9; j_call: TRBJ2-5; d_call: TRBD2; clone_size: -; cdr3_nt: TGTGCCAGCAGCGTAGGGGCGGGGTGGATCGGGAGGGTCGAGACCCAGTACTTC; cdr3_aa: CASSVGAGWIGRVETQYF
v_call: TRBV6-1; j_call: TRBJ1-1; d_call: -; clone_size: -; cdr3_nt: TGTGCCAGCAGTTACAGGTTTGAAGCTTTCTTT; cdr3_aa: CASSYRFEAFF
v_call: TRBV7-2; j_call: TRBJ2-7; d_call: -; clone_size: -; cdr3_nt: TGTGCCAGCTGTAAAGGAACAGGACGCTCCGAGCAGTACTTC; cdr3_aa: CASCKGTGRSEQYF
v_call: TRBV7-2; j_call: TRBJ2-1; d_call: -; clone_size: -; cdr3_nt: TGTGCCAGCAGCTTAGGGACCGCCAATGAGCAGTTCTTC; cdr3_aa: CASSLGTANEQFF
v_call: TRBV28; j_call: TRBJ1-2; d_call: -; clone_size: -; cdr3_nt: TGTGCCAGCACCGATGGAGGCGTCGGCTATGGCTACACCTTC; cdr3_aa: CASTDGGVGYGYTF
v_call: TRBV16; j_call: TRBJ1-1; d_call: -; clone_size: -; cdr3_nt: TGTGCCAGCAGCCCCGGGGCCGGACCTGAAGCTTTCTTT; cdr3_aa: CASSPGAGPEAFF
v_call: TRBV30; j_call: TRBJ2-7; d_call: -; clone_size: -; cdr3_nt: TGTGCCTGGAGTGCAGGGGTTTCGCCCTACGAGCAGTACTTC; cdr3_aa: CAWSAGVSPYEQYF
v_call: TRBV5-1; j_call: TRBJ2-2; d_call: TRBD2; clone_size: once; cdr3_nt: TGCGCCAGCAGCCCTGGACTAGCGCGGATCCCCGGGGAGCTGTTTTTT; cdr3_aa: CASSPGLARIPGELFF
v_call: TRBV9; j_call: TRBJ1-2; d_call: -; clone_size: -; cdr3_nt: TGTGCCAGCAGTCCCGGACGGGAATATAACTATGGCTACACCTTC; cdr3_aa: CASSPGREYNYGYTF
v_call: TRBV18; j_call: TRBJ2-5; d_call: -; clone_size: -; cdr3_nt: TGTGCCAGCTCACCTAACGCAAGAGAGACCCAGTACTTC; cdr3_aa: CASSPNARETQYF
v_call: TRBV14; j_call: TRBJ2-2; d_call: -; clone_size: -; cdr3_nt: TGTGCCAGCAGCCAAGGGAGGGATGCCGGGGAGCTGTTTTTT; cdr3_aa: CASSQGRDAGELFF
v_call: TRBV14; j_call: TRBJ2-7; d_call: TRBD1; clone_size: once; cdr3_nt: TGTGCCAGCAGCCGCGACAGGGGCCTCTCCTACGAGCAGTACTTC; cdr3_aa: CASSRDRGLSYEQYF
v_call: TRBV7-9; j_call: TRBJ2-1; d_call: -; clone_size: once; cdr3_nt: TGTGCCAGCAGCTTTCTGGCAGCTACCTACAATGAGCAGTTCTTC; cdr3_aa: CASSFLAATYNEQFF
v_call: TRBV7-2; j_call: TRBJ2-7; d_call: -; clone_size: once; cdr3_nt: TGTGCCAGCAGCTCCGGGGCAGGCTCCTACGAGCAGTACTTC; cdr3_aa: CASSSGAGSYEQYF
v_call: TRBV7-6; j_call: TRBJ2-1; d_call: TRBD2; clone_size: -; cdr3_nt: TGTGCCAGCAGCTTGTTGGGTAGCGGGTACAATGAGCAGTTCTTC; cdr3_aa: CASSLLGSGYNEQFF
v_call: TRBV19; j_call: TRBJ2-6; d_call: -; clone_size: once; cdr3_nt: TGTGCCAGTACCCTTGCGGGATCTCTCTCTGGGGCCAACGTCCTGACTTTC; cdr3_aa: CASTLAGSLSGANVLTF
v_call: TRBV28; j_call: TRBJ1-4; d_call: -; clone_size: -; cdr3_nt: TGTGCCAGCAGACGTGGAGGGGAAAAACTGTTTTTT; cdr3_aa: CASRRGGEKLFF
v_call: TRBV9; j_call: TRBJ2-7; d_call: TRBD1; clone_size: -; cdr3_nt: TGTGCCAGCAGCCCCCAGGGAGTGACAGGGGGAGGCGAGCAGTACTTC; cdr3_aa: CASSPQGVTGGGEQYF
v_call: TRBV30; j_call: TRBJ1-2; d_call: -; clone_size: few; cdr3_nt: TGTGCCTGGAGTGTTTCGCAGTTACGGGGCTACACCTTC; cdr3_aa: CAWSVSQLRGYTF
v_call: TRBV21-1; j_call: TRBJ2-2; d_call: -; clone_size: -; cdr3_nt: TGTGCCAGCAGCACCCCCAGCGCCCCCTGGACTAGCGGGAGCCTCGCGAACACCGGGGAGCTGTTTTTT; cdr3_aa: CASSTPSAPWTSGSLANTGELFF
v_call: TRBV28; j_call: TRBJ2-4; d_call: -; clone_size: -; cdr3_nt: TGTGCCAGCAGTTTCGGGTTCAGAGTACAAGCCAAAAACATTCAGTACTTC; cdr3_aa: CASSFGFRVQAKNIQYF
v_call: TRBV9; j_call: TRBJ1-2; d_call: -; clone_size: medium-sized; cdr3_nt: TGTGCCAGCAGCGTAGGAGAGTATGATAACTATGGCTACACCTTC; cdr3_aa: CASSVGEYDNYGYTF
v_call: TRBV5-6; j_call: TRBJ1-2; d_call: -; clone_size: -; cdr3_nt: TGTGCCAGCACCTGGGGGACAAAGGGCTACACCTTC; cdr3_aa: CASTWGTKGYTF
v_call: TRBV7-3; j_call: TRBJ2-7; d_call: -; clone_size: -; cdr3_nt: TGTGCCAGCAGCCGCACCTCCGGTGACGAGCAGTACTTC; cdr3_aa: CASSRTSGDEQYF
v_call: TRBV4-2; j_call: TRBJ2-4; d_call: TRBD1; clone_size: once; cdr3_nt: TGTGCCAGCAGCCAAGATCGGCAGGGGGCGGACATTCAGTACTTC; cdr3_aa: CASSQDRQGADIQYF
v_call: TRBV5-1; j_call: TRBJ2-3; d_call: TRBD1; clone_size: -; cdr3_nt: TGCGCCAGCAGCAATACAGGGGGCAGAACAGATACGCAGTATTTT; cdr3_aa: CASSNTGGRTDTQYF
v_call: TRBV27; j_call: TRBJ2-1; d_call: TRBD2; clone_size: -; cdr3_nt: TGTGCCAGCAGCCGCAACTTACGACTAGCGGGAGGGAAGGGCCCCTACAATGAGCAGTTCTTC; cdr3_aa: CASSRNLRLAGGKGPYNEQFF
v_call: TRBV2; j_call: TRBJ1-5; d_call: TRBD1; clone_size: once; cdr3_nt: TGTGCCAGCAGTGGACAGGGGCTGGGCAATCAGCCCCAGCATTTT; cdr3_aa: CASSGQGLGNQPQHF
v_call: TRBV6-9; j_call: TRBJ1-1; d_call: -; clone_size: -; cdr3_nt: TGTGCCAGCAGAAACCGGGACGGGGTGACTGAAGCTTTCTTT; cdr3_aa: CASRNRDGVTEAFF
v_call: TRBV28; j_call: TRBJ1-4; d_call: -; clone_size: -; cdr3_nt: TGTGCCAGCAGTATAGACGGCTATGAAAAACTGTTTTTT; cdr3_aa: CASSIDGYEKLFF
v_call: TRBV9; j_call: TRBJ2-5; d_call: TRBD1; clone_size: once; cdr3_nt: TGTGCCAGCAGCGGGACAGGGCGGGAGACCCAGTACTTC; cdr3_aa: CASSGTGRETQYF
v_call: TRBV7-9; j_call: TRBJ1-1; d_call: -; clone_size: -; cdr3_nt: TGTGCCAGCAGCTTGGGTTATATGGGACCTAAAAGAGGTACTGAAGCTTTCTTT; cdr3_aa: CASSLGYMGPKRGTEAFF
v_call: TRBV19; j_call: TRBJ1-2; d_call: -; clone_size: -; cdr3_nt: TGTGCCAGTAACCACGACCGGGGCCGCTATGGCTACACCTTC; cdr3_aa: CASNHDRGRYGYTF
v_call: TRBV28; j_call: TRBJ1-5; d_call: -; clone_size: many; cdr3_nt: TGTGCCAGCGCCGGGGGGCCTGCAAGTCAGCCCCAGCATTTT; cdr3_aa: CASAGGPASQPQHF
v_call: TRBV7-3; j_call: TRBJ2-5; d_call: TRBD2; clone_size: -; cdr3_nt: TGTGCCAGCAGCTTAGGGAGGGGCTACCAAGAGACCCAGTACTTC; cdr3_aa: CASSLGRGYQETQYF